This note documents a single TCR beta chain sequence. This sample was taken from a study of control samples from healthy donors and cancer patients. Data came from immunoSEQ multiplex PCR; TCRdb stores just in-frame clones and leaves some out. The sample yields over 80,000 clones, around 85% seen once. CDR1 is KGHSH and CDR2 is LQKENI in the germline V gene. The CDR3 extends over 16 amino acids. V was clipped by 6 bases and J by 2 bases, with 18 bases between them. The chain employs TRBV18 and TRBJ2-3; a weak D match, TRBD1 (6 bases). Sequencing input: blood. This TCR was recovered from a man aged 25 to 40 in good health. The CDR3 reads CASSFRPGHITDTQYF. The CDR3 nucleotides read TGTGCCAGCTCTTTCCGGCCGGGACACATCACAGATACGCAGTATTTT.